The 2 T cell receptor beta chains in this list originate from one sample, sequenced in a study of blood T cell repertoires in COVID-19. Using immunoSEQ multiplex PCR, the repertoire was profiled, and TCRdb retains in-frame clones only, with some absent. Of about 250,000 clones detected, 87% appear once; the ten largest clones hold 2% to 3%. The sequenced sample consisted of PBMCs or T cells enriched from blood (not recorded which). These receptor sequences come from a woman aged 25 to 39 with acute COVID-19.

The chain employs TRBV5-4 and TRBJ2-5; TRBD1 agrees at 7 bases. The CDR3 extends over 13 amino acids. The germline CDR1 and CDR2 sequences are SGHNT and YYREEE (reference sequence). Germline trimming cut 4 bases from V and 5 bases from J; bases unmatched to any gene: 5. CDR3 protein: CASSGGQRETQYF. As DNA, the CDR3 is TGTGCCAGCAGCGGGGGACAGAGGGAGACCCAGTACTTC.

This chain connects TRBV18 to TRBJ1-1; D is unclear. V was cut by 3 bases and J by 0 bases, with 14 bases left in between. Looked up from germline, CDR1 is KGHSH and CDR2 is LQKENI. This CDR3 is built from 16 residues. The CDR3 spells CASSPSRELMNTEAFF. CDR3 nucleotide sequence: TGTGCCAGCTCACCGTCTAGGGAGTTAATGAACACTGAAGCTTTCTTT. Together with reference TRBV18 and TRBJ1-1, the CDR3 gives the full variable domain: NAGVMQNPRHLVRRRGQEARLRCSPMKGHSHVYWYRQLPEEGLKFMVYLQKENIIDESGMPKERFSAEFPKEGPSILRIQQVVRGDSAAYFCASSPSRELMNTEAFFGQGTRLTVV.